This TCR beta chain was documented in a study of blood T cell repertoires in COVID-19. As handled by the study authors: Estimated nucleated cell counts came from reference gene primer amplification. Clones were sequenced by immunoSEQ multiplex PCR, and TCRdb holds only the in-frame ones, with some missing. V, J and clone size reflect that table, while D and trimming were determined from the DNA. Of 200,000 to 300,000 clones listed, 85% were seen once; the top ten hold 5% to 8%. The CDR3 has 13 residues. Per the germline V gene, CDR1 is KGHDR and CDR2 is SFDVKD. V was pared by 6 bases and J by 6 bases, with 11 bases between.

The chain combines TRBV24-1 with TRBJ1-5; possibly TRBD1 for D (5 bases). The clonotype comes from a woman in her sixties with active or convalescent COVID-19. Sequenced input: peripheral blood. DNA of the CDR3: TGTGCCACCAGTCCCCGGGGGGGTCAGCCCCAGCATTTT. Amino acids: CATSPRGGQPQHF.